This passage covers 6 T cell receptor beta chains from one sample sequenced in a study of T cell repertoires in cytomegalovirus infection. TCRdb redid the calling of the reads with MiXCR, one entry per CDR3 protein. The table includes roughly 990,000 distinct CDR3 sequences, 31% detected once. These receptors' targets are unknown. The starting material was cultured CD8+ T cells from PBMCs, obtained from culture after CMV antigen stimulation. Every receptor here comes from a human donor in good health (CMV status not recorded). Some clones in this sample may be carry-over from other donors' samples.

This clonotype showed up just a few times. This chain uses TRBV3-1 with TRBJ2-1; 10 bases are a match to TRBD2. V dropped 0 bases and J dropped 5; count of bases not matched to a gene: 4. Germline CDR1 is LGHDT and CDR2 is YNNKEL (reference sequence). This CDR3 comprises 16 residues. This CDR3 is CASSQEVAGGHNEQFF. CDR3 in DNA: TGTGCCAGCAGCCAAGAGGTAGCGGGGGGCCACAATGAGCAGTTCTTC.

CDR3 region: CASSLGRQGLQPQHF. CDR3 sequence (DNA): TGTGCCAGCAGCTTAGGTCGACAGGGGTTACAGCCCCAGCATTTT. V and J are TRBV13 and TRBJ1-5; 8 bases are a match to TRBD1. The V gene end was trimmed by 0 bases and the J gene end by 7 bases; junction bases not matched to a gene: 5. The V gene's germline CDR1 is PRHDT and CDR2 FYEKMQ (reference sequence). The CDR3 totals 15 residues.

The gene calls are TRBV18 and TRBJ2-4; D tentatively reads TRBD1 or TRBD2 (7 bases each). Germline values: CDR1 KGHSH, CDR2 LQKENI. Trimming shortened V by 3 bases and J by 6 bases, and 12 bases separated the two germline ends. The length of the CDR3 is 14 residues. This CDR3 reads CASSPGGGTNIQYF. DNA for the CDR3: TGTGCCAGCTCACCGGGAGGGGGCACAAACATTCAGTACTTC.

V gene TRBV27 combines with J gene TRBJ1-1, with a weak D call TRBD1 (6 bases). Germline V CDR1 and CDR2: MNHEY, SMNVEV (reference sequence). The V end lost 3 bases, the J end lost 3 bases, and 11 bases lay between the germline ends. The CDR3 spans 14 residues. The DNA of the CDR3 is TGTGCCAGCAGTTTGACAGGTGGGCACACTGAAGCTTTCTTT. It encodes CASSLTGGHTEAFF.

In its sample, this clonotype was seen a few times. The J gene is TRBJ2-1, the V gene TRBV4-1; TRBD2 aligns across 10 bases. From germline, CDR1 is MGHRA and CDR2 YSYEKL. This CDR3 contains 17 residues. V was pared by 2 bases and J by 3 bases, with 7 bases of the junction left unmatched. The CDR3 protein is CASSQSGLADLYNEQFF. The CDR3 DNA sequence: TGCGCCAGCAGCCAATCCGGACTAGCGGATCTCTACAATGAGCAGTTCTTC.

With respect to this clonotype: One base away lies a much larger clone, so this may be a sequencing read error. This chain joins TRBV7-8 and TRBJ1-5; a possible D gene is TRBD1 (5 bases). This CDR3 is 13 amino acids long. The V gene's germline CDR1 is SGHVS and CDR2 FQNEAQ. The CDR3 bases are TGTGTCAGCAGGGAGGATAGCAATCAGCCCCAGCATTTT. Translated: CVSREDSNQPQHF.